The 27 T cell receptor beta chains in this list originate from one sample, sequenced in a study of cytomegalovirus exposure and HLA in healthy donors. Use of 60 Vbeta and 13 Jbeta primers characterized the PCR. Data came from immunoSEQ multiplex PCR; TCRdb stores just in-frame clones and leaves some out. The sample holds around 98,000 clones, approximately 79% seen once. The specimen was PBMCs. The source is a woman in her thirties or forties in good health and CMV-seronegative.

The V and J genes are TRBV28 and TRBJ2-3, with D uncertain. V was shortened by 5 bases and J by 3 bases, with 9 bases between the two germline ends. This CDR3 has 13 residues. Germline CDR1 and CDR2: MDHEN and SYDVKM. The CDR3 coding sequence is TGTGCCAGCAGTCCGCGGCCAACAGATACGCAGTATTTT. It encodes CASSPRPTDTQYF.

This sequence joins TRBV18 and TRBJ1-5; D call uncertain. There are 13 residues in the CDR3. V was pared by 3 bases and J by 4 bases, with 7 bases between. From germline, CDR1 is KGHSH and CDR2 LQKENI. The CDR3 DNA reads as TGTGCCAGCTCACCGGGCGCAAATCAGCCCCAGCATTTT. It encodes CASSPGANQPQHF. Full variable domain (remainder filled in from reference TRBV18 and TRBJ1-5): NAGVMQNPRHLVRRRGQEARLRCSPMKGHSHVYWYRQLPEEGLKFMVYLQKENIIDESGMPKERFSAEFPKEGPSILRIQQVVRGDSAAYFCASSPGANQPQHFGDGTRLSIL.

This clone was picked up one time. The chain employs TRBV7-8 and TRBJ2-1, with 7 bases identical to TRBD2. Looked up from germline, CDR1 is SGHVS and CDR2 is FQNEAQ. CDR3 size: 13 residues. V shed 5 bases and J 8 bases; nucleotides not matched to a gene: 6. The CDR3 reads CASSQTSSYEQFF. For the CDR3, the DNA is TGTGCCAGCAGCCAGACTAGCAGTTATGAGCAGTTCTTC.

V usage is TRBV2 and J usage is TRBJ1-1, with D possibly TRBD1 on 5 matching bases. The CDR3 is 13 amino acids. CDR1 and CDR2 from the germline V gene are SNHLY and FYNNEI. V was clipped by 11 bases and J by 0 bases, with 13 bases between them. CDR3 bases: TGTGCCGGGGGAGGACACCTGAACACTGAAGCTTTCTTT. As protein: CAGGGHLNTEAFF. Full variable domain (rest looked up from reference TRBV2 and TRBJ1-1): EPEVTQTPSHQVTQMGQEVILRCVPISNHLYFYWYRQILGQKVEFLVSFYNNEISEKSEIFDDQFSVERPDGSNFTLKIRSTKLEDSAMYFCAGGGHLNTEAFFGQGTRLTVV.

The chain links TRBV11-3 to TRBJ2-2; a weak D match, TRBD1 (6 bases). Germline CDR1 and CDR2: SGHNT and YENEEA. This CDR3 spans 15 amino acids. Trimming removed 5 bases at V and 3 bases at J, with 13 bases between. DNA of the CDR3: TGTGCCAGCAGCCAACGGACAGTAGACACCGGGGAGCTGTTTTTT. Translating gives CASSQRTVDTGELFF.

The chain employs TRBV15 and TRBJ2-5, with 7 bases lining up with TRBD2. CDR1 is LNHNV and CDR2 is YYDKDF in the germline V gene (reference sequence). The CDR3 totals 15 residues. Trimming cost V 0 bases and J 1 base; bases outside gene matches: 2. The DNA for the CDR3 is TGTGCCACCAGCAGAGATCCGGGGGGCCAAGAGACCCAGTACTTC. Translating it yields CATSRDPGGQETQYF. Together with reference TRBV15 and TRBJ2-5, the CDR3 gives the full variable domain: DAMVIQNPRYQVTQFGKPVTLSCSQTLNHNVMYWYQQKSSQAPKLLFHYYDKDFNNEADTPDNFQSRRPNTSFCFLDIRSPGLGDTAMYLCATSRDPGGQETQYFGPGTRLLVL.

The J gene is TRBJ1-1, the V gene TRBV6-1; D unresolved. CDR3 length: 13 residues. V lost 4 bases and J lost 1, with 7 bases in between. Looked up from germline, CDR1 is MNHNS and CDR2 is SASEGT. CDR3 coding DNA: TGTGCCAGCAGTGGGACTCCGAACACTGAAGCTTTCTTT. It yields the protein CASSGTPNTEAFF.

V is TRBV13 and J is TRBJ1-1; D is unresolved. With 2 bases removed from V and 5 bases from J, the gap between germline ends came to 18 bases. The CDR3 runs to 16 residues. Germline CDR1 is PRHDT and CDR2 is FYEKMQ (reference sequence). The CDR3 sequence is CASSLQPSAEVTEAFF. The CDR3 DNA sequence: TGTGCCAGCAGCTTACAGCCCTCGGCGGAAGTTACTGAAGCTTTCTTT.

The gene calls are TRBV6-6 and TRBJ1-6; tentative D call: TRBD1 (6 bases). The CDR3 is made up of 13 amino acids. V was pared by 4 bases and J by 8 bases, with 9 bases between. Germline V CDR1 and CDR2: MNHNY, SVGAGI (reference sequence). CDR3 amino acids: CASSLRTDSPLHF. The CDR3 bases are TGTGCCAGCAGTTTACGGACAGATTCACCCCTCCACTTT.

The V and J genes are TRBV6-4 and TRBJ2-1; the match to TRBD2 covers 11 bases. Germline V lookup: CDR1 MRHNA, CDR2 SNTAGT. V gave up 2 bases and J gave up 7 bases; unmatched junction bases: 4. This CDR3 comprises 15 residues. Here the CDR3 DNA reads TGTGCCAGCAGTGACACTAGCGGGGGTGGGAATGAGCAGTTCTTC. Amino acid sequence: CASSDTSGGGNEQFF.

The genes are TRBV7-2 and TRBJ1-5; 9 nucleotides align to TRBD1. Trimming at V came to 3 bases and at J to 5 bases, leaving 14 bases not matched to a gene. This CDR3 is 18 amino acids long. Germline assignment: CDR1 SGHTA and CDR2 FQGNSA. CDR3: CASSFASWDRDRDQPQHF. In nucleotides, the CDR3 is TGTGCCAGCAGCTTCGCGAGCTGGGACAGGGATAGAGATCAGCCCCAGCATTTT.

V is TRBV5-8 and J is TRBJ1-2, with D tentatively TRBD1 (5 bases). This CDR3 comprises 18 residues. V lost 0 bases to trimming and J lost 0 bases, with 18 bases between them. Germline assignment: CDR1 SGHTS and CDR2 YDEGEE. As DNA, the CDR3 is TGTGCCAGCAGCTTGGTATCTACGGCCCAGGGTTCTAACTATGGCTACACCTTC. Its translation is CASSLVSTAQGSNYGYTF. The whole variable domain, remainder taken from reference TRBV5-8 and TRBJ1-2, is EAGVTQSPTHLIKTRGQQATLRCSPISGHTSVYWYQQALGLGLQFLLWYDEGEERNRGNFPPRFSGRQFPNYSSELNVNALELEDSALYLCASSLVSTAQGSNYGYTFGSGTRLTVV.

The rearrangement links TRBV6-1 to TRBJ2-1; 9 nucleotides match TRBD2. CDR1 is MNHNS, CDR2 SASEGT, per germline. V lost 3 bases and J lost 13; bases outside the gene matches: 10. This CDR3 has 14 amino acids. CDR3 sequence reads: CASSDPLGGLAQFF. The CDR3 coding sequence is TGTGCCAGCAGTGATCCACTGGGGGGACTAGCCCAGTTCTTC.

This chain connects TRBV2 to TRBJ1-3, with D hard to call. The germline V and J ends were trimmed by 7 bases and 0 bases, with 10 bases remaining between them. The CDR3 extends over 14 amino acids. Germline lookup yields CDR1 SNHLY and CDR2 FYNNEI. The CDR3 DNA reads TGTGCCAGCATTTCGGAGTTCTCTGGAAACACCATATATTTT. As protein: CASISEFSGNTIYF.

The chain recombines TRBV19 with TRBJ1-5, with D tentatively TRBD1 (6 bases). Trimming took off 3 bases at V and 4 bases at J, with 19 bases between the two ends. The V gene's germline CDR1 is LNHDA and CDR2 SQIVND (reference sequence). This CDR3 region has 17 residues. For the CDR3, the DNA is TGTGCCAGTAGTATGGCTACCACAGGGAAAGGGAATCAGCCCCAGCATTTT. It is translated as CASSMATTGKGNQPQHF. Together with reference TRBV19 and TRBJ1-5, the CDR3 gives the full variable domain: DGGITQSPKYLFRKEGQNVTLSCEQNLNHDAMYWYRQDPGQGLRLIYYSQIVNDFQKGDIAEGYSVSREKKESFPLTVTSAQKNPTAFYLCASSMATTGKGNQPQHFGDGTRLSIL.

Remarks on this clone: One junction end does not reproduce the germline sequence, and a read error may be involved. The gene calls are TRBV7-7 and TRBJ2-1, with D possibly being TRBD2 (5 bases). Germline CDR1 SSHAT, CDR2 FNYEAQ (reference sequence). The CDR3 consists of 18 residues. The CDR3 loop is CASSPAAETVSSYNEQFF. The CDR3 DNA sequence: TGTGCTAGCAGCCCAGCGGCCGAAACGGTGTCCTCCTACAATGAGCAGTTCTTC.

V gene TRBV30 combines with J gene TRBJ1-2; 7 nucleotides align to TRBD1. Germline loops: CDR1 GTSNPN, CDR2 SVGIG (reference sequence). Unmatched junction bases numbered 5, after V lost 0 bases and J lost 4 bases. This CDR3 is 14 amino acids long. CDR3 sequence: CAWSVRGGGYGYTF. The CDR3 region has the DNA TGTGCCTGGAGTGTAAGAGGGGGCGGCTATGGCTACACCTTC.

V is TRBV6-5 and J is TRBJ2-7; 7 bases align to TRBD1. Per germline, CDR1 MNHEY and CDR2 SVGAGI. V shed 6 bases, J shed 0 bases, and the junction held 5 bases outside the gene matches. The CDR3 has 14 residues. CDR3 protein: CASRPTGPSYEQYF. DNA for the CDR3: TGTGCCAGCAGGCCGACAGGGCCCTCCTACGAGCAGTACTTC.

The J gene is TRBJ1-4, the V gene TRBV6-6; D is undetermined. The CDR3 has 10 residues. Germline lookup yields CDR1 MNHNY and CDR2 SVGAGI (reference sequence). Deletions cut 6 bases from V and 8 bases from J, with 4 bases between. Written as DNA, the CDR3 is TGTGCCAGCAGAGAGGAAAAACTGTTTTTT. Translated: CASREEKLFF.

This chain joins TRBV19 and TRBJ1-5, with TRBD1 matching over 8 bases. This CDR3 is 15 amino acids long. Trimming cost V 4 bases and J 2 bases; bases outside gene matches: 4. Germline V lookup: CDR1 LNHDA, CDR2 SQIVND (reference sequence). In DNA, the CDR3 is TGTGCCAGTAGTACCGTGACAGGGGGCAATCAGCCCCAGCATTTT. Residues: CASSTVTGGNQPQHF.

The chain has TRBV28 and TRBJ2-7; tentatively, D is TRBD2 (6 bases). In germline, CDR1 is MDHEN, CDR2 SYDVKM. The ends were cut back, 2 bases at V and 7 bases at J, with 12 bases in the middle. The CDR3 is 13 residues long. CDR3 in amino acids: CASSLIRRGEQYF. DNA for the CDR3: TGTGCCAGCAGTTTAATAAGGAGGGGTGAGCAGTACTTC.

Comments on this clone: Mismatch with germline at one junction end may stem from a read error. The rearrangement uses TRBV7-8 and TRBJ1-5, with a weak D call TRBD1 (6 bases). The CDR3 extends over 16 amino acids. The V gene's germline CDR1 is SGHVS and CDR2 FQNEAQ. CDR3 sequence reads: CASSSTTQGLQQPQNF. The CDR3 DNA follows: TGTGCCAGCAGCTCCACAACACAGGGTTTACAACAGCCCCAGAATTTT.

The CDR3 DNA reads as TGTGCCAGCAGCTTAGCGGGACAGGGGATTCACACTGAAGCTTTCTTT. It encodes CASSLAGQGIHTEAFF. V and J are TRBV7-2 and TRBJ1-1; 10 bases agree with TRBD1. This CDR3 region has 16 residues. The V gene end was trimmed by 0 bases and the J gene end by 3 bases; junction bases not matched to a gene: 4. Germline lookup yields CDR1 SGHTA and CDR2 FQGNSA.

The CDR3 coding sequence is TGTGCCAGCAGCTTGGACAGGGAAACAGGGGATCAGTACTTC. Protein sequence: CASSLDRETGDQYF. The chain links TRBV7-2 to TRBJ2-4, with 8 nucleotides matching TRBD1. V trimming: 3 bases; J trimming: 12 bases; junction bases outside the gene matches: 10. Germline assignment: CDR1 SGHTA and CDR2 FQGNSA. CDR3 length: 14 amino acids.

This clone showed up just once. CDR3 bases: TGTGCCAGCAGTTTTTTTCAGTACACTGAAGCTTTCTTT. Translating it yields CASSFFQYTEAFF. This chain links TRBV27 with TRBJ1-1, with D hard to call. From germline, CDR1 is MNHEY and CDR2 SMNVEV (reference sequence). The CDR3 runs 13 residues. Trimming removed 3 bases at V and 3 bases at J, with 8 bases between.

The chain joins TRBV30 to TRBJ1-5; D ambiguous. V lost 2 bases to trimming and J lost 9 bases, with 11 bases between them. The CDR3 totals 12 residues. CDR1 is GTSNPN, CDR2 SVGIG, per germline (reference sequence). CDR3 nucleotide sequence: TGTGCCTGGAGTTCACCTCCAGGGCCCCAGCATTTT. Translating it yields CAWSSPPGPQHF.

In nucleotides, the CDR3 is TGTGCCAGCAGCCCCGGGACAACCTCTGGAAACACCATATATTTT. Amino acid sequence: CASSPGTTSGNTIYF. The V call is TRBV7-2, the J call TRBJ1-3; maybe TRBD1 (6 bases). There are 15 residues in the CDR3. Germline lookup yields CDR1 SGHTA and CDR2 FQGNSA. Trimming stripped 5 bases from V and 0 bases from J, with 11 bases between.